This T cell receptor beta chain is from a study of cytomegalovirus exposure and HLA in healthy donors. Study background: Approximately 85 million unique TCRs from HLA-typed donors were held in an early release of data. Study-level points and caveats: The majority of TCR sequences were rare, yet some public TCRs appeared in many donors. A previous analysis found most TCR beta V segments productive roughly 87% or roughly 30% of the time. Accounts indicate the classifier identified cytomegalovirus status with strong specificity and sensitivity.

PCR used 60 Vbeta primers and 13 Jbeta primers. Sequencing was performed with immunoSEQ multiplex PCR; in TCRdb, only in-frame clones are kept and a portion is missing. The top ten clones hold 1.5% to 2% of a sample with some 200,000 clones, approximately 79% of them seen once. This CDR3 has 15 residues. Deletions cut 6 bases from V and 4 bases from J, with 16 bases between. CDR1 and CDR2 from the germline V gene are MDHEN and SYDVKM. Of note for this clone: Its specificity is not known.

The receptor's source is a man aged 45 to 65 in good health and CMV-seronegative. Sequencing was performed on PBMCs. This sequence joins TRBV28 and TRBJ1-5; D is perhaps TRBD1 (5 bases). The CDR3 spells CASRSDDSPNQPQHF. In nucleotides, the CDR3 is TGTGCCAGCAGATCCGACGACAGTCCTAATCAGCCCCAGCATTTT.